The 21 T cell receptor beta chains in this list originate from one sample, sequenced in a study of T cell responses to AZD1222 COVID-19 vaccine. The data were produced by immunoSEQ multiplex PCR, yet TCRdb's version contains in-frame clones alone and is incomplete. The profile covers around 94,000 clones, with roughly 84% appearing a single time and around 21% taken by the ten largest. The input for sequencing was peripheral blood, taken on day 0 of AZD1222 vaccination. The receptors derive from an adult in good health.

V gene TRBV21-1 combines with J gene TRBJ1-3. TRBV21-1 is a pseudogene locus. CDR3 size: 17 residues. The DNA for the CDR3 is TGTGCCAGCAGCATTGAGGGGACTCCTAGCTCTGGAAACACCATATATTTT. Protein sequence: CASSIEGTPSSGNTIYF.

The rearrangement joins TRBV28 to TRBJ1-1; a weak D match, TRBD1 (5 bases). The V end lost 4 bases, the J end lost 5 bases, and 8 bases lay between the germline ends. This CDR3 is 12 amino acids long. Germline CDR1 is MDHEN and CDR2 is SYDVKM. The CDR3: CASSSGGTEAFF. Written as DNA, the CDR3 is TGTGCCAGCAGTTCCGGGGGGACTGAAGCTTTCTTT.

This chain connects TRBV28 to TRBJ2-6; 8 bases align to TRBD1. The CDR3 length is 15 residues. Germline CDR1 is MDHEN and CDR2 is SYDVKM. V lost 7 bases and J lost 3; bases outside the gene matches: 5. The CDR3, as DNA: TGTGCCAGCACCCCAGGGGGCAGTGGGGCCAACGTCCTGACTTTC. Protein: CASTPGGSGANVLTF.

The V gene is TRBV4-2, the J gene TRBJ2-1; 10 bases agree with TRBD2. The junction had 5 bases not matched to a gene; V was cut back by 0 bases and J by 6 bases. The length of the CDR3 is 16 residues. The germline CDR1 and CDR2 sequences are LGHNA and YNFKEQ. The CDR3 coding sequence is TGTGCCAGCAGCCAAGAGGCAGCGGGGGGGCGCAATGAGCAGTTCTTC. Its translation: CASSQEAAGGRNEQFF.

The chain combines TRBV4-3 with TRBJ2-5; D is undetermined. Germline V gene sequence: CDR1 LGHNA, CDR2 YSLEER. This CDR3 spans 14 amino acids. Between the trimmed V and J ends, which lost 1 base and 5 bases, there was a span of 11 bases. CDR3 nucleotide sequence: TGCGCCAGCAGCCAAGGGTGGACCCGGGAGACCCAGTACTTC. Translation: CASSQGWTRETQYF.

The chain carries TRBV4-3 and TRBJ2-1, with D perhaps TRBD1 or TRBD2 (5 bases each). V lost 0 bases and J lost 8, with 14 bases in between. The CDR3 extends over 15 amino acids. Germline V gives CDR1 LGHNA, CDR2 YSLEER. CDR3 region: CASSQEGDGADEQFF. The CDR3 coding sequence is TGCGCCAGCAGCCAAGAGGGGGATGGGGCGGATGAGCAGTTCTTC.

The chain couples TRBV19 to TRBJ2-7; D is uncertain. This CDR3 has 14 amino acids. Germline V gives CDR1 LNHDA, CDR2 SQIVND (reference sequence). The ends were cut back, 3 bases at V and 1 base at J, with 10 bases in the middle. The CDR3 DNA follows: TGTGCCAGTAGTATCGGAACAGCTTCCTACGAGCAGTACTTC. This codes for CASSIGTASYEQYF.

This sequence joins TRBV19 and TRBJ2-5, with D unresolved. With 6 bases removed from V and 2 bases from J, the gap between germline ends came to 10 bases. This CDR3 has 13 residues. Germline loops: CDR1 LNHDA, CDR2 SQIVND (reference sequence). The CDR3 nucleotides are TGTGCCAGTAGACCTACAGCTCAAGAGACCCAGTACTTC. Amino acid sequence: CASRPTAQETQYF.

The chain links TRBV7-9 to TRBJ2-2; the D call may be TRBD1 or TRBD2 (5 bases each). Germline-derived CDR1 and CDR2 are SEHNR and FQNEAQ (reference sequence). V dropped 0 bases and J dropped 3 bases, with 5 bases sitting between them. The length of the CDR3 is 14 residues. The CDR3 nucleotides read TGTGCCAGCAGCTTAGCGGGGGACACCGGGGAGCTGTTTTTT. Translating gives CASSLAGDTGELFF. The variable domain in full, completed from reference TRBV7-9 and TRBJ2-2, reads DTGVSQNPRHKITKRGQNVTFRCDPISEHNRLYWYRQTLGQGPEFLTYFQNEAQLEKSRLLSDRFSAERPKGSFSTLEIQRTEQGDSAMYLCASSLAGDTGELFFGEGSRLTVL.

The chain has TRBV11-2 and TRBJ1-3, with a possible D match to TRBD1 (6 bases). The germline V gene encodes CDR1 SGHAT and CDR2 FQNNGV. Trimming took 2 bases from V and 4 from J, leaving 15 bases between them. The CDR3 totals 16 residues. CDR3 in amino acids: CASSLFGGARGNTIYF. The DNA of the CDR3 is TGTGCCAGCAGCTTATTTGGGGGCGCACGGGGAAACACCATATATTTT.

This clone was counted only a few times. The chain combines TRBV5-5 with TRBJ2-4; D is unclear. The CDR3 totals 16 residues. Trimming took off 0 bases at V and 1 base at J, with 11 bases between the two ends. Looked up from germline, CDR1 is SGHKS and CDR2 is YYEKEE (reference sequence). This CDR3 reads CASSLVAFSAKNIQYF. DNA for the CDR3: TGTGCCAGCAGCTTGGTGGCGTTTTCGGCCAAAAACATTCAGTACTTC. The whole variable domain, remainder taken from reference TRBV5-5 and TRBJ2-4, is DAGVTQSPTHLIKTRGQQVTLRCSPISGHKSVSWYQQVLGQGPQFIFQYYEKEERGRGNFPDRFSARQFPNYSSELNVNALLLGDSALYLCASSLVAFSAKNIQYFGAGTRLSVL.

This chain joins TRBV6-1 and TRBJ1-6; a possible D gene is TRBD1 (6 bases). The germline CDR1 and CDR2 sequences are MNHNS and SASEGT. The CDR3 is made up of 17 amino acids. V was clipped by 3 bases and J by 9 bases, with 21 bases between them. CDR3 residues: CASSEGRATARGSPLHF. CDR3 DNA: TGTGCCAGCAGTGAGGGAAGAGCGACAGCCAGGGGTTCACCCCTCCACTTT.

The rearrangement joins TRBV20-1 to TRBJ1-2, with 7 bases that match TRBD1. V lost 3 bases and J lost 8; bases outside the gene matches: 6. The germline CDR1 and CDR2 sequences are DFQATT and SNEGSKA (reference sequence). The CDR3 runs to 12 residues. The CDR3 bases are TGCAGTGCTAGTAGCAGGGGGAGAGGCTACACCTTC. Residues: CSASSRGRGYTF.

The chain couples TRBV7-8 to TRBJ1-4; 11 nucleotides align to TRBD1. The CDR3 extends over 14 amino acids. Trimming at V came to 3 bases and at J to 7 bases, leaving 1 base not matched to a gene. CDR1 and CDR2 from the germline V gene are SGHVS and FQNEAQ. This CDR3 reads CASSFGQGAEKLFF. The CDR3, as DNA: TGTGCCAGCAGCTTTGGACAGGGGGCTGAAAAACTGTTTTTT.

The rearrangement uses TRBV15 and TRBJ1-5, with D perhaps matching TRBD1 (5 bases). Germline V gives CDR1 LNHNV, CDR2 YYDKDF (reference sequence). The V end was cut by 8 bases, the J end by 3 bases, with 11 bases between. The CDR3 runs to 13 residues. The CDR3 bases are TGTGCCACCTCGCTACAGGACAATCAGCCCCAGCATTTT. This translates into CATSLQDNQPQHF. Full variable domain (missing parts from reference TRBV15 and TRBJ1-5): DAMVIQNPRYQVTQFGKPVTLSCSQTLNHNVMYWYQQKSSQAPKLLFHYYDKDFNNEADTPDNFQSRRPNTSFCFLDIRSPGLGDTAMYLCATSLQDNQPQHFGDGTRLSIL.

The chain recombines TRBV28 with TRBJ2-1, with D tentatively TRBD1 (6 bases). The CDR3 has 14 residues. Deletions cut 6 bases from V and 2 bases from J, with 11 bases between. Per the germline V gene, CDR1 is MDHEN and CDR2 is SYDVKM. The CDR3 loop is CASSLRTAYNEQFF. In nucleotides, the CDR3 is TGTGCCAGCAGCCTACGGACAGCCTACAATGAGCAGTTCTTC.

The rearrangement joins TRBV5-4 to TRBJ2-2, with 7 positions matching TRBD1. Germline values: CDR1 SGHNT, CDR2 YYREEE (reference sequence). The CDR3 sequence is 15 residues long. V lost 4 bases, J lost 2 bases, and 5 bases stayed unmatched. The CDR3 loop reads CASSPRQGNTGELFF. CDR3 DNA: TGTGCCAGCAGCCCGCGACAGGGAAACACCGGGGAGCTGTTTTTT.

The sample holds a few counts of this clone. CDR3 sequence (DNA): TGTGCCAGCAGCTTGAACGGAAACTATGGCTACACCTTC. This encodes CASSLNGNYGYTF. V is TRBV5-6 and J is TRBJ1-2, with D unresolved. Germline CDR1 and CDR2: SGHDT and YYEEEE. Between the trimmed V and J ends, which lost 1 base and 2 bases, there was a span of 6 bases. The CDR3 contains 13 residues.

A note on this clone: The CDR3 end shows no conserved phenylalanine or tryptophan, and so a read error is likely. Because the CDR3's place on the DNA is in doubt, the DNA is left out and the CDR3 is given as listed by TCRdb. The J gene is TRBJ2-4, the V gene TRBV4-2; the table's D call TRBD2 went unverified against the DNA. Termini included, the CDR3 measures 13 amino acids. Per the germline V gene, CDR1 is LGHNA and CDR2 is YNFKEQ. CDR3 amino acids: CASSPGTSGMTVI.

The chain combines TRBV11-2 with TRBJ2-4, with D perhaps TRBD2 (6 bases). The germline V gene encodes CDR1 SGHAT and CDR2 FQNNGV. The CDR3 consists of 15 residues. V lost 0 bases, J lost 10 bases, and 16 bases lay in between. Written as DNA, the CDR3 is TGTGCCAGCAGCTTAGAATCTGGCGGGAAGTCGATTCAGTACTTC. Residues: CASSLESGGKSIQYF.

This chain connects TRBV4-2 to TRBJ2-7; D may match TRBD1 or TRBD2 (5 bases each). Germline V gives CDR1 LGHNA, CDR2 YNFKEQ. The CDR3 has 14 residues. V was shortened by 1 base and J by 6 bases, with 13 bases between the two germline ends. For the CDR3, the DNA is TGTGCCAGCAGCCAAGGATGGGACCCCGCCGAGCAGTACTTC. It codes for CASSQGWDPAEQYF.